A selection of T cell receptor beta chains follows, all from one sample in a study of T cell changes during pregnancy in multiple sclerosis. Clones were sequenced by immunoSEQ multiplex PCR, and TCRdb holds only the in-frame ones, with some missing. The data show more than 50,000 clones, around 90% seen once. Sequencing used peripheral blood, obtained after pregnancy. The receptors originated from a female donor in good health, enrolled as a control in a pregnancy study. Each CDR3 is given with its conserved first and last residue. Fields, in order: V gene, J gene, D gene, clone size, CDR3 protein, CDR3 DNA. The D gene is left open where the match is weak. The size entry is marked missing in some rows and otherwise reads once, few, many or a size class.

v_gene: TRBV5-6
j_gene: TRBJ1-5
d_gene: NA
abundance: NA
CDR3aa: CASSFGVTSNQPQHF
CDR3nt: TGTGCCAGCAGCTTCGGGGTAACTAGCAATCAGCCCCAGCATTTT

v_gene: TRBV29-1
j_gene: TRBJ2-3
d_gene: TRBD1
abundance: NA
CDR3aa: CSAQGYIRSDTQYF
CDR3nt: TGCAGCGCACAGGGGTATATAAGGTCAGATACGCAGTATTTT

v_gene: TRBV4-1
j_gene: TRBJ1-1
d_gene: NA
abundance: once
CDR3aa: CASSLLAGANTEAFF
CDR3nt: TGCGCCAGCAGCCTCCTAGCAGGGGCTAACACTGAAGCTTTCTTT

v_gene: TRBV5-1
j_gene: TRBJ2-1
d_gene: NA
abundance: once
CDR3aa: CASSVVDSYNEQFF
CDR3nt: TGCGCCAGCAGCGTGGTCGACAGTTACAATGAGCAGTTCTTC

v_gene: TRBV18
j_gene: TRBJ2-3
d_gene: NA
abundance: once
CDR3aa: CASSPQGRRDTQYF
CDR3nt: TGTGCCAGCTCACCTCAGGGTAGGAGAGATACGCAGTATTTT

v_gene: TRBV18
j_gene: TRBJ2-7
d_gene: TRBD1
abundance: NA
CDR3aa: CASSPFGQGSVHEQYF
CDR3nt: TGTGCCAGCTCACCTTTTGGACAGGGAAGCGTTCACGAGCAGTACTTC

v_gene: TRBV18
j_gene: TRBJ2-3
d_gene: TRBD2
abundance: NA
CDR3aa: CASSPGTTRSTDTQYF
CDR3nt: TGTGCCAGCTCACCAGGGACTACGCGATCCACAGATACGCAGTATTTT

v_gene: TRBV5-1
j_gene: TRBJ1-4
d_gene: NA
abundance: NA
CDR3aa: CASSSGTREEKLFF
CDR3nt: TGCGCCAGCAGCTCCGGGACACGGGAAGAAAAACTGTTTTTT

v_gene: TRBV27
j_gene: TRBJ2-7
d_gene: TRBD2
abundance: NA
CDR3aa: CASSFAASWGRDPTYEQYF
CDR3nt: TGTGCCAGCAGTTTTGCCGCCTCATGGGGGAGGGACCCTACCTACGAGCAGTACTTC

v_gene: TRBV28
j_gene: TRBJ2-7
d_gene: NA
abundance: NA
CDR3aa: CASSRWAPYEQYF
CDR3nt: TGTGCCAGCAGTCGTTGGGCCCCCTACGAGCAGTACTTC

v_gene: TRBV30
j_gene: TRBJ1-6
d_gene: NA
abundance: NA
CDR3aa: CAWSGRQFLAYNSPLHF
CDR3nt: TGTGCCTGGAGCGGACGACAGTTTCTTGCCTATAATTCACCCCTCCACTTT

v_gene: TRBV10-1
j_gene: TRBJ2-3
d_gene: NA
abundance: NA
CDR3aa: CASSDLDYNTDTQYF
CDR3nt: TGCGCCAGCAGTGATCTGGACTACAACACAGATACGCAGTATTTT

v_gene: TRBV27
j_gene: TRBJ2-3
d_gene: NA
abundance: NA
CDR3aa: CASSLSDRKEYF
CDR3nt: TGTGCCAGCAGTTTATCCGACAGGAAGGAATATTTT

v_gene: TRBV18
j_gene: TRBJ1-1
d_gene: NA
abundance: NA
CDR3aa: CASSPRFQEGAFF
CDR3nt: TGTGCCAGCTCACCACGTTTTCAGGAGGGAGCTTTCTTT

v_gene: TRBV6-5
j_gene: TRBJ2-1
d_gene: NA
abundance: NA
CDR3aa: CASSYESGVGSEQFF
CDR3nt: TGTGCCAGCAGTTACGAGTCGGGGGTCGGGAGTGAGCAGTTCTTC

v_gene: TRBV6-1
j_gene: TRBJ2-5
d_gene: NA
abundance: NA
CDR3aa: CASGLLTSPGETQYF
CDR3nt: TGTGCCAGCGGACTCTTGACTAGTCCGGGAGAGACCCAGTACTTC

v_gene: TRBV15
j_gene: TRBJ1-5
d_gene: NA
abundance: NA
CDR3aa: CATSREGSDQPQHF
CDR3nt: TGTGCCACCAGCAGAGAGGGGAGCGATCAGCCCCAGCATTTT

v_gene: TRBV5-1
j_gene: TRBJ1-2
d_gene: NA
abundance: NA
CDR3aa: CASSVLSENYGYTF
CDR3nt: TGCGCCAGCAGCGTCCTTTCAGAAAACTATGGCTACACCTTC

v_gene: TRBV28
j_gene: TRBJ2-7
d_gene: NA
abundance: NA
CDR3aa: CASSFWTEITYEQYF
CDR3nt: TGTGCCAGCAGTTTTTGGACAGAGATCACCTACGAGCAGTACTTC

v_gene: TRBV18
j_gene: TRBJ1-1
d_gene: NA
abundance: few
CDR3aa: CASSPLDTEAFF
CDR3nt: TGTGCCAGCTCACCACTCGACACTGAAGCTTTCTTT

v_gene: TRBV6-6
j_gene: TRBJ2-3
d_gene: TRBD2
abundance: NA
CDR3aa: CASSTGTRGSTDTQYF
CDR3nt: TGTGCCAGCAGTACAGGGACTAGGGGGAGCACAGATACGCAGTATTTT

v_gene: TRBV7-6
j_gene: TRBJ1-1
d_gene: TRBD1
abundance: NA
CDR3aa: CASRLSGQVNTEAFF
CDR3nt: TGTGCCAGCAGACTTAGTGGACAGGTGAACACTGAAGCTTTCTTT

v_gene: TRBV27
j_gene: TRBJ2-2
d_gene: NA
abundance: once
CDR3aa: CASNLDRFAGELFF
CDR3nt: TGTGCCAGCAACCTCGACAGGTTTGCCGGGGAGCTGTTTTTT

v_gene: TRBV27
j_gene: TRBJ2-4
d_gene: TRBD2
abundance: once
CDR3aa: CASSLSAGGAIQYF
CDR3nt: TGTGCCAGCAGTTTATCGGCGGGGGGAGCCATTCAGTACTTC

v_gene: TRBV14
j_gene: TRBJ1-4
d_gene: TRBD1
abundance: NA
CDR3aa: CASSRWDRGREKLFF
CDR3nt: TGTGCCAGCAGCCGCTGGGACAGGGGGCGGGAAAAACTGTTTTTT

v_gene: TRBV7-8
j_gene: TRBJ2-5
d_gene: NA
abundance: NA
CDR3aa: CASSFLSETQYF
CDR3nt: TGTGCCAGCAGCTTCCTCTCTGAGACCCAGTACTTC

v_gene: TRBV27
j_gene: TRBJ1-4
d_gene: TRBD1
abundance: NA
CDR3aa: CASSSSGQGKNEKLFF
CDR3nt: TGTGCCAGCAGTTCCTCTGGACAGGGGAAAAATGAAAAACTGTTTTTT

v_gene: TRBV5-1
j_gene: TRBJ2-3
d_gene: TRBD1
abundance: NA
CDR3aa: CASSQSRTGGFDTQYF
CDR3nt: TGCGCCAGCAGCCAAAGCCGGACAGGGGGCTTTGATACGCAGTATTTT